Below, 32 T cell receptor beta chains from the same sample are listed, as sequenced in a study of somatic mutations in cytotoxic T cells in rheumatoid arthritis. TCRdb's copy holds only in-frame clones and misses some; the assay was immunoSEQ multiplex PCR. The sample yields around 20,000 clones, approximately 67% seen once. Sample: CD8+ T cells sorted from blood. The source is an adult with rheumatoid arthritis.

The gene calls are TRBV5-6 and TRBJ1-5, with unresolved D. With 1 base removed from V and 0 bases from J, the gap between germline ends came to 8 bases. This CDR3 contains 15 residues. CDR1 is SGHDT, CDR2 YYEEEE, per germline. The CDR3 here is CASSLTANSNQPQHF. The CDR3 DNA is TGTGCCAGCAGCTTGACAGCAAATAGCAATCAGCCCCAGCATTTT.

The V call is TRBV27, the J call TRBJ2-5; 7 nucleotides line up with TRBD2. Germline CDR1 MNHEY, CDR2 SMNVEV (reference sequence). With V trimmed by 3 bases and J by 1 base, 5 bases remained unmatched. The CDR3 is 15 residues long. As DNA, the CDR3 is TGTGCCAGCAGTTTCCTAGCGGAATTCCAAGAGACCCAGTACTTC. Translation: CASSFLAEFQETQYF.

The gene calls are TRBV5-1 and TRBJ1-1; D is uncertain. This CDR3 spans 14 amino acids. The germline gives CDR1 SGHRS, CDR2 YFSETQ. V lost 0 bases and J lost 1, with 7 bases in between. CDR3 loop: CASSLASPNTEAFF. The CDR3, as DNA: TGCGCCAGCAGCTTGGCCTCACCGAACACTGAAGCTTTCTTT.

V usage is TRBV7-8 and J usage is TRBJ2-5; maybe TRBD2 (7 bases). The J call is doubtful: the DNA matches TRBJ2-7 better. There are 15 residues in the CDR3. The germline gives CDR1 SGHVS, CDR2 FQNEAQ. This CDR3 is CASSLGVGRGNEQYF. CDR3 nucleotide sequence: TGTGCCAGCAGCTTAGGGGTAGGGAGGGGGAACGAGCAGTACTTC.

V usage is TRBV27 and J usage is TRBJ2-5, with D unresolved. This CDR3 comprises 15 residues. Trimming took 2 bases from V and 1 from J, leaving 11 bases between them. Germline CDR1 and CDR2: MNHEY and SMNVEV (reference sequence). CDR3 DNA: TGTGCCAGCAGTTTAGGAAGCACAGTCCAAGAGACCCAGTACTTC. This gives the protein CASSLGSTVQETQYF.

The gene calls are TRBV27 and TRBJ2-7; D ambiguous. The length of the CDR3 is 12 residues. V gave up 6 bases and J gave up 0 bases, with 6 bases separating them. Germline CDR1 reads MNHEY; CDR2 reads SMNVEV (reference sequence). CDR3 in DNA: TGTGCCAGCAGCCCGAGCTCCTACGAGCAGTACTTC. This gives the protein CASSPSSYEQYF.

This CDR3 is CASSDGGAAYEQYF. The CDR3 DNA reads TGCGCCAGCAGTGACGGGGGGGCAGCGTACGAGCAGTACTTC. The genes are TRBV10-1 and TRBJ2-7; 8 bases align to TRBD2. V lost 3 bases, J lost 4 bases, and 5 bases stayed unmatched. Looked up from germline, CDR1 is WNHNN and CDR2 is SYGVQD (reference sequence). The CDR3 is 14 residues long.

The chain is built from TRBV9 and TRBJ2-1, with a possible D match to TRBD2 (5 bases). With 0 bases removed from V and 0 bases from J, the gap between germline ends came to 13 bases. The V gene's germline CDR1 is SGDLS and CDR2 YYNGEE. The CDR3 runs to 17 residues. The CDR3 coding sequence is TGTGCCAGCAGCGTAGCTTGGGAGCTGAGCTCCTACAATGAGCAGTTCTTC. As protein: CASSVAWELSSYNEQFF.

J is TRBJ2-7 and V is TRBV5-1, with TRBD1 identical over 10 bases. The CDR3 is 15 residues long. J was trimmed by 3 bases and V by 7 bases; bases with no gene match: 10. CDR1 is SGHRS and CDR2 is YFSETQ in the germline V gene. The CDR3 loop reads CASCPWDRGSYEQYF. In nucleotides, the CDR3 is TGCGCCAGCTGCCCCTGGGACAGGGGAAGCTACGAGCAGTACTTC.

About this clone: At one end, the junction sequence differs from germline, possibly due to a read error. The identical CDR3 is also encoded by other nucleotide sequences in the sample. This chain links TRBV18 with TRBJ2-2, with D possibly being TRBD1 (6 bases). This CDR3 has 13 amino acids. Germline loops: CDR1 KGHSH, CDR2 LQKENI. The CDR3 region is CASSPQGTGELFF. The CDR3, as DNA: TGTGCCAGCTCGCCACAGGGCACCGGGGAGCTGTTTTTT.

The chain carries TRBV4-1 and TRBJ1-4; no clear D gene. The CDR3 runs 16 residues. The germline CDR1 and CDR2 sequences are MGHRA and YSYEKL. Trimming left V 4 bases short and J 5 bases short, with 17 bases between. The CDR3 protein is CASSPRVGSLNEKLFF. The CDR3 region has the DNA TGCGCCAGCAGCCCTCGTGTGGGCAGTTTAAATGAAAAACTGTTTTTT.

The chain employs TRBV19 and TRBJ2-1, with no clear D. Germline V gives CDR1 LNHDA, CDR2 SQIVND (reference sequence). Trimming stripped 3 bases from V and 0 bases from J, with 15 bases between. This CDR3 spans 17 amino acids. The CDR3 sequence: CASSISSQEYSYNEQFF. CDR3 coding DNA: TGTGCCAGTAGTATCAGCTCCCAGGAATACTCCTACAATGAGCAGTTCTTC.

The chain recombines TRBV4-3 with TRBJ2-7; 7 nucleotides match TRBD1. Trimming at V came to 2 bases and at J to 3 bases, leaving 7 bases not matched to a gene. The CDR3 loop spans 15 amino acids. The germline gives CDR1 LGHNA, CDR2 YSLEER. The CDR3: CASSQTGAGGYEQYF. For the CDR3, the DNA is TGCGCCAGCAGCCAAACAGGGGCCGGAGGCTACGAGCAGTACTTC.

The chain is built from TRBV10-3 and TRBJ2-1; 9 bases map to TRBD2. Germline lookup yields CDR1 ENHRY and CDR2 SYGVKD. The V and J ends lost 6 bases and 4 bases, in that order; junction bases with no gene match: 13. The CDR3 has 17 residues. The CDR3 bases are TGTGCCATCAGCGCCGGCTATGGCGGGGGGGCATACAATGAGCAGTTCTTC. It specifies CAISAGYGGGAYNEQFF.

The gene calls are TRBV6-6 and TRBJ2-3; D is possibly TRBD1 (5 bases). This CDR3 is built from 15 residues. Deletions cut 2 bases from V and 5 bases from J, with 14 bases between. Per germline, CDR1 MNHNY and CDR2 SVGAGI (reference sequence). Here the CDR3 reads CASSYADTVIDTQYF. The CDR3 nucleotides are TGTGCCAGCAGTTACGCGGACACGGTGATAGATACGCAGTATTTT.

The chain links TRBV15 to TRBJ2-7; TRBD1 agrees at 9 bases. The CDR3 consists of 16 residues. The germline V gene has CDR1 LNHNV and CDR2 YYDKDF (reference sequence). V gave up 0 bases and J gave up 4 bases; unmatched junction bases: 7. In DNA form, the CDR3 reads TGTGCCACCAGCAGAGATTGGGGACAGGGAATATACGAGCAGTACTTC. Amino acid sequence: CATSRDWGQGIYEQYF.

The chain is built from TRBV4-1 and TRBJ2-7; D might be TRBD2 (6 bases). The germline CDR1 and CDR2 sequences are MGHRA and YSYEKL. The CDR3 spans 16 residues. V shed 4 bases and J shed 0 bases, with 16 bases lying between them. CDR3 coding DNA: TGCGCCAGCAGCCTGATTTATCCGGGGGACTCCTACGAGCAGTACTTC. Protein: CASSLIYPGDSYEQYF.

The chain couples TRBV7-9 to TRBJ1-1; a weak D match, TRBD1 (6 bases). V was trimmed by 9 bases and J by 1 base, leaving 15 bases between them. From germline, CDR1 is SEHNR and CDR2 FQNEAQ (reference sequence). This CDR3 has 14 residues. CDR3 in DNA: TGTGCCAGTCAATGGGAGGGGGGGAACACTGAAGCTTTCTTT. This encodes CASQWEGGNTEAFF. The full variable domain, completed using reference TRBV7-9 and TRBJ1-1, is DTGVSQNPRHKITKRGQNVTFRCDPISEHNRLYWYRQTLGQGPEFLTYFQNEAQLEKSRLLSDRFSAERPKGSFSTLEIQRTEQGDSAMYLCASQWEGGNTEAFFGQGTRLTVV.

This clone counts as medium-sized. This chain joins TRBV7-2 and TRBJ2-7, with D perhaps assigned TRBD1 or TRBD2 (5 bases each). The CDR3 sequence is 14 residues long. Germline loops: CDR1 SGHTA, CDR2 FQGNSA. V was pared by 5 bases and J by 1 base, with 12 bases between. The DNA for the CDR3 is TGTGCCAGCAGCCAGGGACCGGGATCCTACGAGCAGTACTTC. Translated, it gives CASSQGPGSYEQYF. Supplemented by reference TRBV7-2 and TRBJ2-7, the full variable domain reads GAGVSQSPSNKVTEKGKDVELRCDPISGHTALYWYRQSLGQGLEFLIYFQGNSAPDKSGLPSDRFSAERTGGSVSTLTIQRTQQEDSAVYLCASSQGPGSYEQYFGPGTRLTVT.

DNA for the CDR3: TGTGCCAGCAGCCTGACAGGGATCGAGCAGTACTTC. It is translated as CASSLTGIEQYF. The gene calls are TRBV28 and TRBJ2-7; TRBD1 matches at 7 bases. This CDR3 has 12 residues. Germline CDR1 reads MDHEN; CDR2 reads SYDVKM. V lost 6 bases to trimming and J lost 6 bases; unmatched junction nucleotides: 5.

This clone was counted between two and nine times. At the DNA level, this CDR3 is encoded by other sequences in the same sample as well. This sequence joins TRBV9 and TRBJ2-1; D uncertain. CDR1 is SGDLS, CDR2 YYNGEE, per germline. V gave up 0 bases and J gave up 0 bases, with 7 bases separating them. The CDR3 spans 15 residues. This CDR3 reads CASSVDPDSYNEQFF. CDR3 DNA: TGTGCCAGCAGCGTAGATCCAGACTCCTACAATGAGCAGTTCTTC.

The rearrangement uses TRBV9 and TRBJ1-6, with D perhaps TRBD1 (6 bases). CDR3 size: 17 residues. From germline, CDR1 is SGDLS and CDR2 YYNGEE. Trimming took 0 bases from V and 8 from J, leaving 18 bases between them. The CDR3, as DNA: TGTGCCAGCAGCGTAGAAGGAACAGGGCCACAGGATTCACCCCTCCACTTT. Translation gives CASSVEGTGPQDSPLHF.

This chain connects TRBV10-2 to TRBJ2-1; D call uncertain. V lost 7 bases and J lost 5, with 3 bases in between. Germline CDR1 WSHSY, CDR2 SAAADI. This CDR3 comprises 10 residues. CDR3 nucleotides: TGCGCCAGCAAGGACAATGAGCAGTTCTTC. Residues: CASKDNEQFF.

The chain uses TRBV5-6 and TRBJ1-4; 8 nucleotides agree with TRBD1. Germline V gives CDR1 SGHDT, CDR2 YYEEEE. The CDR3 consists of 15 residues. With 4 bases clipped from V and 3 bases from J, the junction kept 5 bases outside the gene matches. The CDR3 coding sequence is TGTGCCAGCAGCCCGGGGACAGGTTCTAATGAAAAACTGTTTTTT. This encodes CASSPGTGSNEKLFF.

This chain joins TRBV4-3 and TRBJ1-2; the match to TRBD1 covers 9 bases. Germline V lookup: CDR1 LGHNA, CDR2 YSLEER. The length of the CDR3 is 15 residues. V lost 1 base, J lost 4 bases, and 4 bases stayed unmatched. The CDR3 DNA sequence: TGCGCCAGCAGCCAAGGGGACAGGGAGGCCTATGGCTACACCTTC. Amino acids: CASSQGDREAYGYTF.

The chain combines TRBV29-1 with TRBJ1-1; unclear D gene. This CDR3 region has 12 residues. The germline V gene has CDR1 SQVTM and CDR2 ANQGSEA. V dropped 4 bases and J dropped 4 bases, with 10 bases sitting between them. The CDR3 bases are TGCAGCGTTGTAGTGGATAGCACTGAAGCTTTCTTT. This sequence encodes CSVVVDSTEAFF.

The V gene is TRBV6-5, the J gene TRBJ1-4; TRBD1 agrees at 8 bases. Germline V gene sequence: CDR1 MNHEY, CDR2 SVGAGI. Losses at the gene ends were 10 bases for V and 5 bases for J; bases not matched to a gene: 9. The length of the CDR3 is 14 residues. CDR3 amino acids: CATTVQGGNEKLFF. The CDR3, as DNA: TGTGCCACCACAGTACAGGGGGGGAATGAAAAACTGTTTTTT.

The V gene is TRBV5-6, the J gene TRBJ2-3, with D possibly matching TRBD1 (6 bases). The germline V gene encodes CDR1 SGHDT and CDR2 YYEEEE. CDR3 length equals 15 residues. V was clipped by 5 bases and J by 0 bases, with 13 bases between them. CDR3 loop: CASSFNRESTDTQYF. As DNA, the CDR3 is TGTGCCAGCAGTTTTAACAGGGAAAGCACAGATACGCAGTATTTT.

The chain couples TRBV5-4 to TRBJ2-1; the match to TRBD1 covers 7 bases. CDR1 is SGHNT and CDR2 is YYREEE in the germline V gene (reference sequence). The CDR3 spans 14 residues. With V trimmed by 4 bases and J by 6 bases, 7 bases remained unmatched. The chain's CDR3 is CASSRDRSGNEQFF. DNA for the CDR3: TGTGCCAGCAGCCGGGACAGATCCGGCAATGAGCAGTTCTTC.

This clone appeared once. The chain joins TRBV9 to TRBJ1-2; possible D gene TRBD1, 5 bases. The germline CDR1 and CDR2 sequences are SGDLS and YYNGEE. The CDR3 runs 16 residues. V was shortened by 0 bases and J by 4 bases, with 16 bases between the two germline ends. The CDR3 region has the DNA TGTGCCAGCAGCGTAGGGGACGGAGAGATTTCCTATGGCTACACCTTC. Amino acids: CASSVGDGEISYGYTF.

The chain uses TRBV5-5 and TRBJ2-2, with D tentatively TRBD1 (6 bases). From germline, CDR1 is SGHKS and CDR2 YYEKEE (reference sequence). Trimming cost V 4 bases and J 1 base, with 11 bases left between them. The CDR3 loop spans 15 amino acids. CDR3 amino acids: CASSIRQVNTGELFF. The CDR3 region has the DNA TGTGCCAGCAGCATCAGACAGGTGAACACCGGGGAGCTGTTTTTT.

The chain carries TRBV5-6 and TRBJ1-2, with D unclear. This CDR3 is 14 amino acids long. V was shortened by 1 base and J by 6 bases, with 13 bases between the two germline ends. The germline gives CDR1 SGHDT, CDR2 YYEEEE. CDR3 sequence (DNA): TGTGCCAGCAGCTTGAGGGCCGGGGTCAATGGCTACACCTTC. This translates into CASSLRAGVNGYTF. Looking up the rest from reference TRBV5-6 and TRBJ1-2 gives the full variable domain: DAGVTQSPTHLIKTRGQQVTLRCSPKSGHDTVSWYQQALGQGPQFIFQYYEEEERQRGNFPDRFSGHQFPNYSSELNVNALLLGDSALYLCASSLRAGVNGYTFGSGTRLTVV.